One and the same sample provided the 29 T cell receptor beta chains below, sequenced in a study of T cells in Graves' hyperthyroidism and ophthalmopathy. RNA transcripts gave rise to amplified TCR beta CDR3 regions. The primer set for the first-round RT-PCR of the TCR CDR3 was HTBI. TCRdb re-derived calls from the multiplex PCR reads in MiXCR, one entry per CDR3 protein. The sample includes 450,000 to 600,000 distinct CDR3 sequences, less than 15% of them seen just once. Sequencing was done on a sample of blood. The receptors derive from a woman between 40 and 55 years old with Graves' hyperthyroidism.

This clonotype was observed many times. The chain uses TRBV28 and TRBJ1-2, with 9 bases that match TRBD1. The CDR3 has 15 amino acids. Germline CDR1 is MDHEN and CDR2 is SYDVKM. J lost 2 bases, V lost 7 bases, and 8 bases had no gene match. The CDR3: CASKPYRGHNYGYTF. In DNA form, the CDR3 reads TGTGCCAGCAAGCCATACAGGGGGCACAACTATGGCTACACCTTC.

This clonotype was recorded a few times. V gene TRBV12-3 or TRBV12-4 combines with J gene TRBJ2-1; D is undetermined. This CDR3 has 15 residues. The V gene lost 7 bases and the J gene lost 1 base, with 14 bases spanning the gap. In DNA form, the CDR3 reads TGTGCCAGCACACCGCCTCCCAGGTCCTACAATGAGCAGTTCTTC. It is translated as CASTPPPRSYNEQFF.

This chain joins TRBV4-2 and TRBJ2-7, with 9 positions matching TRBD2. In germline, CDR1 is LGHNA, CDR2 YNFKEQ. The CDR3 extends over 16 amino acids. V was clipped by 0 bases and J by 6 bases; unmatched bases: 9. The DNA for the CDR3 is TGTGCCAGCAGCCAAGAGGGGTGGCGGGAGGGCCGCGAGCAGTACTTC. It translates to CASSQEGWREGREQYF.

There are a few counts of this clonotype. The V gene is TRBV10-1, the J gene TRBJ2-7, with a weak D call TRBD1 (5 bases). The CDR3 runs to 14 residues. Germline CDR1 WNHNN, CDR2 SYGVQD (reference sequence). Trimming shortened V by 3 bases and J by 3 bases, and 12 bases separated the two germline ends. CDR3 sequence reads: CASSERQGLYEQYF. In DNA form, the CDR3 reads TGCGCCAGCAGTGAACGGCAGGGCCTCTACGAGCAGTACTTC.

This clonotype was recorded at least ten times. The CDR3 here is CSVDRGGVGEQYF. The CDR3 DNA is TGCAGCGTTGATCGGGGAGGGGTCGGCGAGCAGTACTTC. The genes are TRBV29-1 and TRBJ2-7, with 7 bases fitting TRBD2. The CDR3 has 13 residues. Germline CDR1 reads SQVTM; CDR2 reads ANQGSEA. The junction had 8 bases not matched to a gene; V was cut back by 3 bases and J by 6 bases.

V is TRBV7-9 and J is TRBJ2-5; D unclear. The length of the CDR3 is 15 residues. Deletions cut 5 bases from V and 5 bases from J, with 18 bases between. Germline values: CDR1 SEHNR, CDR2 FQNEAQ (reference sequence). The CDR3 bases are TGTGCCAGCAGCCTCATTCCCCGCGTGGGGGAGACCCAGTACTTC. This sequence encodes CASSLIPRVGETQYF.

The chain couples TRBV14 to TRBJ1-1; 11 nucleotides match TRBD1. The CDR3 loop spans 16 amino acids. With 4 bases clipped from V and 4 bases from J, the junction kept 8 bases outside the gene matches. Germline V gives CDR1 SGHDN, CDR2 FVKESK. The chain's CDR3 is CASSPGQGAESTEAFF. CDR3 coding DNA: TGTGCCAGCAGCCCCGGACAGGGGGCAGAGTCCACTGAAGCTTTCTTT.

This clonotype was detected ten times or more. V usage is TRBV6-1 and J usage is TRBJ1-1, with D possibly matching TRBD1 (6 bases). V was cut by 3 bases and J by 4 bases, with 18 bases left in between. This CDR3 contains 16 residues. Germline CDR1 and CDR2: MNHNS and SASEGT. CDR3 amino acids: CASSDIGRGMGTEAFF. The CDR3 nucleotides are TGTGCCAGCAGTGACATCGGGAGGGGGATGGGCACTGAAGCTTTCTTT.

The table lists this clonotype with many counts. The chain joins TRBV7-9 to TRBJ2-5; 7 bases line up with TRBD1. Germline trimming cut 5 bases from V and 2 bases from J; bases unmatched to any gene: 5. CDR3 length equals 14 residues. Germline-derived CDR1 and CDR2 are SEHNR and FQNEAQ (reference sequence). CDR3 loop: CASSVSGGQETQYF. DNA for the CDR3: TGTGCCAGCAGCGTCTCAGGGGGACAAGAGACCCAGTACTTC. Variable domain in full (rest from reference TRBV7-9 and TRBJ2-5): DTGVSQNPRHKITKRGQNVTFRCDPISEHNRLYWYRQTLGQGPEFLTYFQNEAQLEKSRLLSDRFSAERPKGSFSTLEIQRTEQGDSAMYLCASSVSGGQETQYFGPGTRLLVL.

This clonotype was counted a few times. The gene calls are TRBV29-1 and TRBJ2-3; TRBD1 agrees at 7 bases. This CDR3 is built from 14 residues. In germline, CDR1 is SQVTM, CDR2 ANQGSEA. Trimming removed 1 base from V and 3 bases from J; junction bases left unmatched: 4. CDR3 region: CSVEAPGGTDTQYF. DNA of the CDR3: TGCAGCGTTGAAGCCCCAGGGGGAACAGATACGCAGTATTTT.

This clonotype has just a few counts. V is TRBV5-4 and J is TRBJ1-1, with D maybe TRBD1 (5 bases). This CDR3 is 15 amino acids long. Trimming took 4 bases from V and 0 from J, leaving 13 bases between them. Germline V gives CDR1 SGHNT, CDR2 YYREEE (reference sequence). The CDR3 spells CASSTRQSVNTEAFF. The CDR3 DNA follows: TGTGCCAGCAGCACTCGACAGAGCGTGAACACTGAAGCTTTCTTT.

This clonotype was seen repeatedly, ten times or more. In DNA, the CDR3 is TGCGCCAGCAGCTTGGAAGTGGGAACCTACAATGAGCAGTTCTTC. Translated, it gives CASSLEVGTYNEQFF. The chain employs TRBV5-1 and TRBJ2-1; no reliable D call. This CDR3 has 15 amino acids. V lost 0 bases, J lost 2 bases, and 9 bases lay in between. Germline V lookup: CDR1 SGHRS, CDR2 YFSETQ.

The genes are TRBV20-1 and TRBJ2-6, with D perhaps matching TRBD1 (6 bases). Germline-derived CDR1 and CDR2 are DFQATT and SNEGSKA (reference sequence). Trimming removed 3 bases at V and 1 base at J, with 10 bases between. This CDR3 contains 15 residues. CDR3 DNA: TGCAGTGCTAGTACCACAGGGTCTGGGGCCAACGTCCTGACTTTC. The encoded protein is CSASTTGSGANVLTF.

This clonotype was detected many times. The chain combines TRBV28 with TRBJ2-1; a possible D gene is TRBD2 (6 bases). V was clipped by 3 bases and J by 6 bases, with 21 bases between them. This CDR3 contains 17 residues. From germline, CDR1 is MDHEN and CDR2 SYDVKM. This CDR3 reads CASSFLFRGLGINEQFF. The DNA of the CDR3 is TGTGCCAGCAGTTTTCTATTTCGGGGACTCGGCATCAATGAGCAGTTCTTC.

Turning to this clonotype: A much larger clone differs by one base, so this may be a read error. The chain uses TRBV5-1 and TRBJ2-3, with D uncertain. This CDR3 region has 14 residues. Germline CDR1 and CDR2: SGHRS and YFSETQ. The CDR3 DNA reads TGCGCCAACAGCTTGTTAAGTAAGCAAGATACGCAGTATTTT. Protein sequence: CANSLLSKQDTQYF.

Regarding this clonotype: An end of the junction differs from the germline gene, which may be a read error. J is TRBJ2-1 and V is TRBV6-1; 10 positions match TRBD2. Germline V gene sequence: CDR1 MNHNS, CDR2 SASEGT. The CDR3 totals 19 residues. The CDR3 reads CASSDKGLASLFSYNEQFF. CDR3 in DNA: TGCGCCAGCAGTGACAAGGGACTAGCGTCCTTATTCTCCTACAATGAGCAGTTCTTC.

The chain carries TRBV5-1 and TRBJ2-3; 8 bases fit TRBD2. Germline V lookup: CDR1 SGHRS, CDR2 YFSETQ. Unmatched junction bases numbered 5, after V lost 0 bases and J lost 5 bases. CDR3 size: 15 residues. DNA of the CDR3: TGCGCCAGCAGCTTGGACGGGAGGGCCTTAGATACGCAGTATTTT. It codes for CASSLDGRALDTQYF.

J is TRBJ2-4 and V is TRBV27; 11 bases agree with TRBD2. V shed 1 base, J shed 6 bases, and the junction held 11 bases outside the gene matches. Germline V gives CDR1 MNHEY, CDR2 SMNVEV (reference sequence). The CDR3 length is 18 residues. This CDR3 is CASSLWSSGRPSGNIQYF. For the CDR3, the DNA is TGTGCCAGCAGTTTATGGTCTAGCGGGAGGCCTTCGGGAAACATTCAGTACTTC.

This clonotype was counted between two and nine times. The chain has TRBV7-9 and TRBJ1-1; D uncertain. Germline loops: CDR1 SEHNR, CDR2 FQNEAQ (reference sequence). Trimming pared 5 bases from V and 5 bases from J, leaving 21 bases between. The CDR3 runs 16 residues. CDR3 in DNA: TGTGCCAGCAGCGCTCCCACAGTGGGTTTCGTTACTGAAGCTTTCTTT. Translating gives CASSAPTVGFVTEAFF.

This clonotype was seen only a few times. The chain recombines TRBV10-3 with TRBJ1-1, with 7 bases identical to TRBD1. The length of the CDR3 is 14 residues. V dropped 4 bases and J dropped 6; count of bases not matched to a gene: 8. Looked up from germline, CDR1 is ENHRY and CDR2 is SYGVKD. The CDR3 nucleotides read TGTGCCATCAGTGCTGTTGGGACAGAGTCTGAAGCTTTCTTT. This encodes CAISAVGTESEAFF.

This clonotype was counted at least ten times. The chain carries TRBV6-1 and TRBJ1-3; the match to TRBD1 covers 7 bases. Germline V gene data show CDR1 as MNHNS and CDR2 as SASEGT. The CDR3 runs 14 residues. V shed 6 bases and J 4 bases; nucleotides not matched to a gene: 6. The CDR3 spells CASSYEGAGNTIYF. For the CDR3, the DNA is TGTGCCAGCAGCTACGAGGGGGCCGGAAACACCATATATTTT.

V and J are TRBV5-4 and TRBJ2-3, with D possibly being TRBD2 (5 bases). V gave up 4 bases and J gave up 0 bases, with 12 bases separating them. Germline V gene lookup returns CDR1 SGHNT and CDR2 YYREEE (reference sequence). The CDR3 runs to 15 residues. This CDR3 is CASSPGFGSTDTQYF. The CDR3 DNA is TGTGCCAGCAGCCCGGGGTTCGGGAGCACAGATACGCAGTATTTT. Filled out from reference TRBV5-4 and TRBJ2-3, the complete variable domain reads ETGVTQSPTHLIKTRGQQVTLRCSSQSGHNTVSWYQQALGQGPQFIFQYYREEENGRGNFPPRFSGLQFPNYSSELNVNALELDDSALYLCASSPGFGSTDTQYFGPGTRLTVL.

A few counts support this clonotype. This chain connects TRBV7-2 to TRBJ1-4, with D possibly being TRBD1 (5 bases). Germline CDR1 SGHTA, CDR2 FQGNSA. The ends were cut back, 5 bases at V and 4 bases at J, with 11 bases in the middle. This CDR3 is 14 amino acids long. The CDR3 spells CASSPRESNEKLFF. The CDR3 nucleotides read TGTGCCAGCAGCCCCAGGGAGAGTAATGAAAAACTGTTTTTT.

This clonotype was counted many times. The chain couples TRBV30 to TRBJ2-1, with D uncertain. The CDR3 spans 13 residues. The germline CDR1 and CDR2 sequences are GTSNPN and SVGIG (reference sequence). V was pared by 5 bases and J by 6 bases, with 14 bases between. Here the CDR3 reads CAWYGREFNEQFF. In nucleotides, the CDR3 is TGTGCCTGGTACGGACGCGAATTCAATGAGCAGTTCTTC.

This clonotype was observed a few times. V is TRBV5-1 and J is TRBJ2-6; D ambiguous. Trimming stripped 4 bases from V and 0 bases from J, with 5 bases between. The CDR3 runs to 14 residues. Germline CDR1 SGHRS, CDR2 YFSETQ. The CDR3 bases are TGCGCCAGCAGCGGGCGCTCTGGGGCCAACGTCCTGACTTTC. Its translation: CASSGRSGANVLTF.

This clonotype was observed a handful of times. This chain connects TRBV2 to TRBJ2-2; 8 positions agree with TRBD2. This CDR3 contains 16 residues. Germline CDR1 reads SNHLY; CDR2 reads FYNNEI. J gave up 5 bases and V 6 bases, and 11 bases lay outside the gene matches. The CDR3 region has the DNA TGTGCCAGCAGGTTAGGTGCCAGCGGGAGTACCGGGGAGCTGTTTTTT. Amino acids: CASRLGASGSTGELFF.

The gene calls are TRBV7-8 and TRBJ1-6; 8 bases are shared with TRBD1. This CDR3 comprises 14 residues. Trimming removed 5 bases from V and 9 bases from J; junction bases left unmatched: 6. CDR1 is SGHVS and CDR2 is FQNEAQ in the germline V gene. CDR3 sequence (DNA): TGTGCCAGCAGCCCGGACAGGGTGGCTTCACCCCTCCACTTT. Translation gives CASSPDRVASPLHF. The full variable domain, in which reference TRBV7-8 and TRBJ1-6 provide the parts outside the CDR3, is GAGVSQSPRYKVAKRGQDVALRCDPISGHVSLFWYQQALGQGPEFLTYFQNEAQLDKSGLPSDRFFAERPEGSVSTLKIQRTQQEDSAVYLCASSPDRVASPLHFGNGTRLTVT.

Many counts were recorded for this clonotype. This chain connects TRBV9 to TRBJ1-1; weak D call: TRBD1 (6 bases). This CDR3 is 15 amino acids long. V was clipped by 4 bases and J by 3 bases, with 16 bases between them. Germline CDR1 reads SGDLS; CDR2 reads YYNGEE. In DNA form, the CDR3 reads TGTGCCAGCAGCACTGGGGGGGGCGCCGACACTGAAGCTTTCTTT. Translation gives CASSTGGGADTEAFF.

As to this clonotype: Just one base apart from a much larger clone, this may be a read error. This sequence joins TRBV15 and TRBJ2-7; a weak D match, TRBD2 (5 bases). The germline V gene encodes CDR1 LNHNV and CDR2 YYDKDF (reference sequence). Trimming cost V 0 bases and J 1 base, with 10 bases left between them. CDR3 length: 15 residues. This CDR3 is CATSRDWAGSYEQYF. CDR3 bases: TGTGCCACCAGCAGAGATTGGGCGGGTTCCTACGAGCAGTACTTC.